This T cell receptor (beta chain) was captured by sequencing in a study of cytomegalovirus exposure and HLA in healthy donors. The PCR was carried out with 60 Vbeta primers and 13 Jbeta primers. Clones were sequenced by immunoSEQ multiplex PCR, and TCRdb holds only the in-frame ones, with some missing. The table records some 120,000 clones, about 79% of them present only once. Of note for this clone: One junction end disagrees with the germline gene, perhaps due to a read error.

CDR3 size: 18 residues. Germline values: CDR1 LGHNA, CDR2 YSLEER. The gene calls are TRBV4-3 and TRBJ2-6; the D gene is possibly TRBD1 (5 bases). This receptor was obtained from a young man in good health and CMV-seropositive. Sequenced: PBMCs. The CDR3 DNA reads TGCGCCAGCAGCCAAGATCCAAGGTGGACCTCTGGGGCCAACGGCCTGACTTTC. Protein: CASSQDPRWTSGANGLTF.